The TCR beta chain under discussion was sequenced for a study of vaccination and CD4 T cells after COVID-19. Points on this clonotype: Its target is not known.

The Oncomine TCR Beta short-read assay was applied to DNA of cultured CD4+ T cells. Genomic DNA was taken out of cultured CD4+ T cells by extraction. TCRdb called the PCR reads again in MiXCR, with one record for every CDR3 protein. The table includes under 15,000 distinct CDR3 sequences, 55% to 65% detected once. Treatment given: approximately 9-day PBMC culture with coronavirus spike peptide pools or control peptides (ViraFEST assay). ViraFEST grew antigen-specific T cells using peptide pools, then sequenced TCRs. Each of days 3 and 7 saw half the medium replaced by fresh IL-2 medium. Study results and limitations: The authors identified 304 of 307 vaccine-specific clones in convalescent patients as spike mono-reactive.

The sample was CD4+ T cells from blood, cultured in vitro, taken before SARS-CoV-2 vaccination. The sequence was collected from a human donor who had recovered from COVID-19.

The CDR3 DNA is TGTGCCACCAGCAGAGACAGGGAAATTGTTGGCTACACCTTC. Translating gives CATSRDREIVGYTF. This chain connects TRBV15 to TRBJ1-2; tentative D call: TRBD1 (5 bases). Germline V gives CDR1 LNHNV, CDR2 YYDKDF (reference sequence). With 0 bases removed from V and 7 bases from J, the gap between germline ends came to 12 bases. The CDR3 is 14 residues long.